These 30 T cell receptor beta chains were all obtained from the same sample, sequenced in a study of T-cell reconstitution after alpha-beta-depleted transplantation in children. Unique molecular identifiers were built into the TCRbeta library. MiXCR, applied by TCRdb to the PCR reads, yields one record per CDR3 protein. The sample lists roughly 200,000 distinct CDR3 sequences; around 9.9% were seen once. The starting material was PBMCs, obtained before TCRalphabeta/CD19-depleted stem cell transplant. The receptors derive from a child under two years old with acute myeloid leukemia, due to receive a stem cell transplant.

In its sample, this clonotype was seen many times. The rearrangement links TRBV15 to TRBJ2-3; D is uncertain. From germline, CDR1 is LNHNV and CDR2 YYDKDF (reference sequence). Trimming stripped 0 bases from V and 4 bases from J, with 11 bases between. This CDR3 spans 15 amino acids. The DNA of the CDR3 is TGTGCCACCAGCAGAGACGCCCCATTGTCAGATACGCAGTATTTT. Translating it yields CATSRDAPLSDTQYF.

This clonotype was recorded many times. Here the CDR3 DNA reads TGTGCCAGCAGTTTACTAGTGGCGGAGACCCAGTACTTC. Residues: CASSLLVAETQYF. The chain combines TRBV12-3 or TRBV12-4 with TRBJ2-5, with no clear D. This CDR3 has 13 residues. Trimming took 2 bases from V and 5 from J, leaving 9 bases between them.

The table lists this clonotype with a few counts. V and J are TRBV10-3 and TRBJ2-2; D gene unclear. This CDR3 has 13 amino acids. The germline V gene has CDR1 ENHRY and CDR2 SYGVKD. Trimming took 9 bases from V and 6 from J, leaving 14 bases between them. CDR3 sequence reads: CAIAPVVPGELFF. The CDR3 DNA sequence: TGTGCCATAGCCCCGGTCGTCCCCGGGGAGCTGTTTTTT.

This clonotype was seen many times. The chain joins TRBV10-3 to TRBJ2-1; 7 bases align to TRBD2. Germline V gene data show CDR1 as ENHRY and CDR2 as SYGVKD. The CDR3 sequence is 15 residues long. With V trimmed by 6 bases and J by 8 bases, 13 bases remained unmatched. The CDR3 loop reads CAIRQGSRETYEQFF. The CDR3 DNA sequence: TGTGCCATCAGGCAGGGATCGCGGGAGACTTATGAGCAGTTCTTC.

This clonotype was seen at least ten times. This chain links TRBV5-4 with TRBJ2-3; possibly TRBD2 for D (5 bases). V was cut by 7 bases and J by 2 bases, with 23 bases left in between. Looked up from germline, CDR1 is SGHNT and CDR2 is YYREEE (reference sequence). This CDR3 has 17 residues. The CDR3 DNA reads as TGTGCCAGCTCGCGGCCACTAGTCCTGTCTCACACAGATACGCAGTATTTT. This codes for CASSRPLVLSHTDTQYF.

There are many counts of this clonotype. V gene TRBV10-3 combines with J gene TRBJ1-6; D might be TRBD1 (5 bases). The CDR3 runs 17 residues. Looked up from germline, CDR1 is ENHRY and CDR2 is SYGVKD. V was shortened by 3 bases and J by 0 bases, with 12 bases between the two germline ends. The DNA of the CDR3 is TGTGCCATCAGTGATTGGGGCAGCGGCTCCTATAATTCACCCCTCCACTTT. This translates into CAISDWGSGSYNSPLHF.

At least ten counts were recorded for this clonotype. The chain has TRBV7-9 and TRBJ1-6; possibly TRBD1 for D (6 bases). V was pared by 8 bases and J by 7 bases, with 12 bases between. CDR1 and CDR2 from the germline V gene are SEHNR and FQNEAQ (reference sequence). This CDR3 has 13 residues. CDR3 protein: CASRGQPNSPLHF. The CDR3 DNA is TGTGCCAGCCGTGGACAGCCGAATTCACCCCTCCACTTT.

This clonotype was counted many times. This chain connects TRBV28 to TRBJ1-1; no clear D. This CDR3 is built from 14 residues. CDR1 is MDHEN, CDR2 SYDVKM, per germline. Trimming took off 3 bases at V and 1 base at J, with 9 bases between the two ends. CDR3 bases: TGTGCCAGCAGTTTGCTGACGGGGAACACTGAAGCTTTCTTT. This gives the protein CASSLLTGNTEAFF.

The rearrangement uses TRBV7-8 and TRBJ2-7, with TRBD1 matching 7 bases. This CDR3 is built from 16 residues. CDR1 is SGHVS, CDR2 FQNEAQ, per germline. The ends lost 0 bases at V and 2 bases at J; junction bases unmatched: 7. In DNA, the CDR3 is TGTGCCAGCAGCTTAGCCCGACAGGGTATGACCTACGAGCAGTACTTC. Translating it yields CASSLARQGMTYEQYF.

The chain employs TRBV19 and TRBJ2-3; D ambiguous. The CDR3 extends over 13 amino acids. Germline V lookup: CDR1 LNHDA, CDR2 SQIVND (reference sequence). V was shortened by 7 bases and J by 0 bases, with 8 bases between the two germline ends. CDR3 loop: CASKWASTDTQYF. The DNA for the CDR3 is TGTGCCAGTAAGTGGGCAAGCACAGATACGCAGTATTTT.

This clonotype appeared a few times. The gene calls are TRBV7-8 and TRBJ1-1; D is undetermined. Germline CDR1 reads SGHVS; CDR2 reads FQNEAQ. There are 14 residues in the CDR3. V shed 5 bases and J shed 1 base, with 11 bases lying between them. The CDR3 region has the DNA TGTGCCAGCAGCCCGGAAACGAAGAACACTGAAGCTTTCTTT. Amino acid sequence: CASSPETKNTEAFF.

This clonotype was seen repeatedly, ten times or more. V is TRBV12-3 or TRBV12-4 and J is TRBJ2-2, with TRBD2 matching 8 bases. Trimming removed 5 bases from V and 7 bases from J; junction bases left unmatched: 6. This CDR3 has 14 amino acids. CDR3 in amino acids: CASSPLAGYGELFF. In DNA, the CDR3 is TGTGCCAGCAGTCCTCTAGCGGGTTACGGGGAGCTGTTTTTT.

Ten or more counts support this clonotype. The CDR3 spells CASSQDRRGADSYNEQFF. The CDR3 nucleotides read TGCGCCAGCAGCCAAGATCGGAGAGGGGCCGACTCCTACAATGAGCAGTTCTTC. The chain couples TRBV4-1 to TRBJ2-1; D tentatively fits TRBD1 or TRBD2 (5 bases each). Germline CDR1 is MGHRA and CDR2 is YSYEKL. CDR3 length: 18 residues. Trimming cost V 0 bases and J 0 bases, with 15 bases left between them.

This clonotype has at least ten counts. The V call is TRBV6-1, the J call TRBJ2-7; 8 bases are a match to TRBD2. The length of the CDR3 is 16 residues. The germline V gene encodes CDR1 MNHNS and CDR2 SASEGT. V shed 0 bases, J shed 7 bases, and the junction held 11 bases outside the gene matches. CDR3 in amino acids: CASSEATAGGLREQYF. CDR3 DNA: TGTGCCAGCAGTGAAGCCACCGCGGGAGGCCTGAGGGAGCAGTACTTC.

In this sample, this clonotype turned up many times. CDR3 nucleotides: TGTGCCATCAGCCCCCGGGACAGGGGACCGAACACTGAAGCTTTCTTT. As protein: CAISPRDRGPNTEAFF. The V gene is TRBV10-3, the J gene TRBJ1-1, with 10 bases fitting TRBD1. The CDR3 loop spans 16 amino acids. Looked up from germline, CDR1 is ENHRY and CDR2 is SYGVKD. The ends lost 6 bases at V and 1 base at J; junction bases unmatched: 8.

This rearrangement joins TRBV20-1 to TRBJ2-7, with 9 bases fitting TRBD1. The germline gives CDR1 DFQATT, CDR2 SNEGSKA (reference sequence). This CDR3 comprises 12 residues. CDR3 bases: TGCAGCGGCGGGACAGGGATCCACGAGCAGTACTTC. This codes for CSGGTGIHEQYF.

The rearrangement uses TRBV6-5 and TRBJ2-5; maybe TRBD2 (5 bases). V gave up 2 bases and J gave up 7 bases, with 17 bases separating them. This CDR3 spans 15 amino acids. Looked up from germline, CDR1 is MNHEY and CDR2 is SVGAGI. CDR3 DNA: TGTGCCAGCAGTTACCCCACGGGGAAGGTGCGGACCCAGTACTTC. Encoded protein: CASSYPTGKVRTQYF.

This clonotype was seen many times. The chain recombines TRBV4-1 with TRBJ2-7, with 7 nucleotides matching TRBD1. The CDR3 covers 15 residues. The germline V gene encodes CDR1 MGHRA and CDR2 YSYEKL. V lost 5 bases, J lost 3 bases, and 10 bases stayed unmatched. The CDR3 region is CASSTAGTANYEQYF. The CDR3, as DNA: TGCGCCAGCAGCACCGCCGGGACAGCCAACTACGAGCAGTACTTC.

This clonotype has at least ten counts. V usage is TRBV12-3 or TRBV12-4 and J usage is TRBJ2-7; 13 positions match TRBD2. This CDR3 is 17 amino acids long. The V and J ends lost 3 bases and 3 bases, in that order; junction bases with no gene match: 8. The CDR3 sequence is CASSFDPGLAGIYEQYF. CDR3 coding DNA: TGTGCCAGCAGTTTCGACCCGGGACTAGCGGGAATCTACGAGCAGTACTTC.

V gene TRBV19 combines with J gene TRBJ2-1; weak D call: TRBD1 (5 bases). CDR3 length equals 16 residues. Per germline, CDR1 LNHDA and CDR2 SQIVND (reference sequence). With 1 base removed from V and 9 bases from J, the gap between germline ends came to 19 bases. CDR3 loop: CASSIGWTAQVSEQFF. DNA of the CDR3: TGTGCCAGTAGTATAGGGTGGACGGCACAGGTCAGTGAGCAGTTCTTC.

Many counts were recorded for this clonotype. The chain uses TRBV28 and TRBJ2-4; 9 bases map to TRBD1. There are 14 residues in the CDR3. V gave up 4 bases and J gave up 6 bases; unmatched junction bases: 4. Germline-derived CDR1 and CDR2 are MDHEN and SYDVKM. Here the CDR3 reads CASSSGTGPNIQYF. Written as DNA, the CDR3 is TGTGCCAGCAGTTCCGGGACAGGGCCAAACATTCAGTACTTC.

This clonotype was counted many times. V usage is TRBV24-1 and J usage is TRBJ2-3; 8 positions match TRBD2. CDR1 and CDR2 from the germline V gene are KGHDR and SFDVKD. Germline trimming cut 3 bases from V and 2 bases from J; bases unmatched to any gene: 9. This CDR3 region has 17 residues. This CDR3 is CATSDPSGGLLTDTQYF. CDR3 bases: TGTGCCACCAGTGATCCCAGCGGGGGCTTGCTCACAGATACGCAGTATTTT.

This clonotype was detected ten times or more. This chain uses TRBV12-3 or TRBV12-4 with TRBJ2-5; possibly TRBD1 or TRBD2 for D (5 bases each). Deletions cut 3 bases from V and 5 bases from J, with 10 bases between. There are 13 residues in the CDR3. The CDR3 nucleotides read TGTGCCAGCAGTTTTGAGGGGCAGGAGACCCAGTACTTC. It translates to CASSFEGQETQYF.

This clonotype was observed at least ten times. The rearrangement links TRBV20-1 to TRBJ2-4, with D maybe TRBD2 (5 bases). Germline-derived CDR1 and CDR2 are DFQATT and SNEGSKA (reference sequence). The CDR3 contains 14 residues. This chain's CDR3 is CSTYPPAEGNIQYF. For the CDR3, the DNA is TGCAGCACATACCCACCAGCTGAGGGAAACATTCAGTACTTC.

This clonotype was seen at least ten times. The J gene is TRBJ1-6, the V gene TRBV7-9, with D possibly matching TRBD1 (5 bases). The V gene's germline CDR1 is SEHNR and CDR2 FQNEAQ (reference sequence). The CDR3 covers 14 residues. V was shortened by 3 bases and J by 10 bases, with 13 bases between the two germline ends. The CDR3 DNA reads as TGTGCCAGCAGCTTCGACAGTGCTGGATCACCCCTCCACTTT. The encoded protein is CASSFDSAGSPLHF.

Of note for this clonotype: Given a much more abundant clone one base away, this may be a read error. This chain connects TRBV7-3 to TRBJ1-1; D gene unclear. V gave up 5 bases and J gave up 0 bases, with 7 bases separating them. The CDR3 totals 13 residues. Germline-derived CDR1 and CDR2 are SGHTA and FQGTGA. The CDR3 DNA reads TGTGCCAGCAGCGCCCAGATGAACACTGAAGCTTTCTTT. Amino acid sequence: CASSAQMNTEAFF.

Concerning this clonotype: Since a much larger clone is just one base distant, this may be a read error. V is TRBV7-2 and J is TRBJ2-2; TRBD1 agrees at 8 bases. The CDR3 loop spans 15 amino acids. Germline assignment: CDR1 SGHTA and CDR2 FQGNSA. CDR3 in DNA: TGTGCCAGCAGCTTATTACCAGGGGGCCCCGGGGAGCTGTTATTT. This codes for CASSLLPGGPGELLF.

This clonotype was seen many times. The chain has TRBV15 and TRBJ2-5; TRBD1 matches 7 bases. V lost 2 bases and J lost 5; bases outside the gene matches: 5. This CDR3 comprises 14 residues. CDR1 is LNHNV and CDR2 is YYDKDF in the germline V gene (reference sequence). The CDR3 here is CATSRLQGSETQYF. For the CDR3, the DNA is TGTGCCACCAGCAGATTACAGGGGAGCGAGACCCAGTACTTC.

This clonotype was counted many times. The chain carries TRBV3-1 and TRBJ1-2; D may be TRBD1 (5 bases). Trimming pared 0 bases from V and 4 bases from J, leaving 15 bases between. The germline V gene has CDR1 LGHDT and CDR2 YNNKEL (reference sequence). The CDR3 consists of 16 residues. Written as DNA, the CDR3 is TGTGCCAGCAGCCAAGATCCGGGACGCCGTGGCTATGGCTACACCTTC. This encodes CASSQDPGRRGYGYTF.

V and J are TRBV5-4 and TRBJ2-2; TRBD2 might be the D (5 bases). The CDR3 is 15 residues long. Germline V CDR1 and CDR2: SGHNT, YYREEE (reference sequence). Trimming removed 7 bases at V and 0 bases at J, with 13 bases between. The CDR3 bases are TGTGCCAGCCGGGGTGGCGGAGCGAACACCGGGGAGCTGTTTTTT. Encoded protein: CASRGGGANTGELFF.